This T cell receptor (beta chain) was identified in a study of control samples from healthy donors and cancer patients. Libraries were prepared by immunoSEQ multiplex PCR; TCRdb keeps only in-frame clonotypes and omits some of them. In the table there are 65,000 to 95,000 clones, around 87% of which are singletons. This CDR3 comprises 14 residues. Germline V CDR1 and CDR2: SGHDT, YYEEEE. Trimming removed 1 base from V and 0 bases from J, with 7 bases in between. Sequencing was performed on blood. V gene TRBV5-6 combines with J gene TRBJ1-2; no definite D call. The clonotype comes from a man aged 45-65 years in good health. CDR3: CASSLPGSNYGYTF. CDR3 sequence (DNA): TGTGCCAGCAGCTTGCCGGGTTCTAACTATGGCTACACCTTC.